The T cell receptor beta chain described here comes from a study of shared clonotypes between healthy human individuals. At the level of the study: Contributing individuals were a couple of females and a few males aged 18 to 49. General study results and limits: It was observed that 5% to 6% of naive CD4 clonotypes were shared across a few donors. Memory subsets had estimated richness that was generally smaller than that of naive subsets.

This CDR3 spans 15 amino acids. CDR1 is SGHRS and CDR2 is YFSETQ in the germline V gene. Unmatched junction bases numbered 4, after V lost 1 base and J lost 4 bases. The investigators split CD4+ cells into a CD45RA+ naive subset and a CD45RA-negative memory subset. Assay used: immunoSEQ multiplex PCR; TCRdb lists only in-frame clones, some missing. The sample lists approximately 2,000,000 clones, 85% to 95% occurring once. Comment on this clone: What it binds is unknown.

This sequence was found in a man between 18 and 35 years old in good health. Some clones in this sample may be carry-over from other donors' samples. The V call is TRBV5-1, the J call TRBJ2-1, with 8 positions matching TRBD2. Sequencing was performed on naive CD4+ T cells from PBMCs. Specified subset: CD45RA+ positively selected. CDR3 sequence (DNA): TGCGCCAGCAGCTTGCTACGGGAGGGTTACAATGAGCAGTTCTTC. Translation gives CASSLLREGYNEQFF.